These T cell receptor beta chains were read from a single sample in a study of blood T cell repertoires in COVID-19. This table comes from immunoSEQ multiplex PCR, and its TCRdb copy is limited to in-frame clones, with some not included. This sample has around 27,000 clones, with 83% found just once. Sequencing input: peripheral blood. Every receptor here comes from a human donor in a cohort sampled during active COVID-19. The CDR3 runs from the conserved cysteine through the conserved F or W. Each record gives: CDR3 protein, CDR3 DNA, D gene, clone size, V gene, J gene. The D gene is left open where the match is weak. Clone size is stated in some rows and not others, as once, few, many or a class when expanded.

CDR3aa: CASTVGQGLPYEQYF
CDR3nt: TGTGCCAGCACCGTGGGACAGGGTCTACCCTACGAGCAGTACTTC
d_gene: TRBD1
abundance: -
v_gene: TRBV6-5
j_gene: TRBJ2-7

CDR3aa: CASSVTTPLGYTF
CDR3nt: TGTGCCAGCAGTGTCACTACCCCGCTTGGCTACACCTTC
d_gene: -
abundance: -
v_gene: TRBV2
j_gene: TRBJ1-2

CDR3aa: CASSPGGTTPYEQYF
CDR3nt: TGTGCCAGCAGCCCGGGTGGGACAACCCCCTACGAGCAGTACTTC
d_gene: -
abundance: -
v_gene: TRBV14
j_gene: TRBJ2-7

CDR3aa: CASTGGEVTGELFF
CDR3nt: TGTGCTTCAACAGGGGGCGAGGTCACCGGGGAGCTGTTTTTT
d_gene: TRBD1
abundance: -
v_gene: TRBV19
j_gene: TRBJ2-2

CDR3aa: CAWSVGDILNQPQHF
CDR3nt: TGTGCCTGGAGTGTAGGGGACATACTTAATCAGCCCCAGCATTTT
d_gene: -
abundance: -
v_gene: TRBV30
j_gene: TRBJ1-5

CDR3aa: CASSQPGTSGGQTQYF
CDR3nt: TGCGCCAGCAGCCAACCCGGGACTAGCGGGGGACAGACCCAGTACTTC
d_gene: TRBD2
abundance: few
v_gene: TRBV4-1
j_gene: TRBJ2-5

CDR3aa: CSASPGGRETQYF
CDR3nt: TGCAGTGCTAGTCCAGGGGGTAGGGAGACCCAGTACTTC
d_gene: TRBD1
abundance: -
v_gene: TRBV20-1
j_gene: TRBJ2-5

CDR3aa: CASVPAGYTGELFF
CDR3nt: TGTGCCAGCGTACCCGCCGGGTACACCGGGGAGCTGTTTTTT
d_gene: -
abundance: -
v_gene: TRBV28
j_gene: TRBJ2-2

CDR3aa: CASSSLTSGHFADTQYF
CDR3nt: TGCGCCAGCAGCAGCCTAACTAGCGGACATTTTGCAGATACGCAGTATTTT
d_gene: TRBD2
abundance: -
v_gene: TRBV4-3
j_gene: TRBJ2-3

CDR3aa: CAISESGQGTEAFF
CDR3nt: TGTGCCATCAGTGAGTCGGGCCAGGGGACTGAAGCTTTCTTT
d_gene: -
abundance: -
v_gene: TRBV10-3
j_gene: TRBJ1-1

CDR3aa: CASSQGQMSTEAFF
CDR3nt: TGTGCCAGCAGCCAAGGACAGATGAGCACTGAAGCTTTCTTT
d_gene: -
abundance: -
v_gene: TRBV3-1/TRBV3-2
j_gene: TRBJ1-1

CDR3aa: CASSQGTSNYEQYF
CDR3nt: TGTGCCAGCAGCCAAGGGACTAGTAACTACGAGCAGTACTTC
d_gene: TRBD2
abundance: -
v_gene: TRBV14
j_gene: TRBJ2-7

CDR3aa: CASSLYDRGRTQYF
CDR3nt: TGTGCCAGCAGCTTATACGACAGGGGGAGGACCCAGTACTTC
d_gene: TRBD1
abundance: -
v_gene: TRBV11-2
j_gene: TRBJ2-5

CDR3aa: CASSPGGGRKYGYTF
CDR3nt: TGTGCCAGCAGCCCCGGGGGGGGCAGGAAGTATGGCTACACCTTC
d_gene: -
abundance: few
v_gene: TRBV28
j_gene: TRBJ1-2

CDR3aa: CASSFSTSGGASTDTQYF
CDR3nt: TGTGCCAGCAGCTTCTCAACTAGCGGGGGGGCAAGCACAGATACGCAGTATTTT
d_gene: TRBD2
abundance: -
v_gene: TRBV11-2
j_gene: TRBJ2-3

CDR3aa: CASSYSTARNEKLFF
CDR3nt: TGTGCCAGCAGTTACTCGACAGCGCGTAATGAAAAACTGTTTTTT
d_gene: -
abundance: -
v_gene: TRBV6-2/TRBV6-3
j_gene: TRBJ1-4

CDR3aa: CASRNSGSSYNEQFF
CDR3nt: TGTGCCAGCAGGAATTCGGGGAGCTCCTACAATGAGCAGTTCTTC
d_gene: -
abundance: -
v_gene: TRBV28
j_gene: TRBJ2-1